Shown below are 5 T cell receptor beta chains from a single sample sequenced in a study of T-cell reconstitution after alpha-beta-depleted transplantation in children. For TCRbeta, the library was prepared with unique molecular identifiers. TCRdb fed the PCR reads into MiXCR, producing one record per CDR3 protein. Of under 450,000 distinct CDR3 sequences listed, around 16% were seen once; the top ten hold roughly 29%. The source material was PBMCs, mostly from graft donor cells, sampled 360 days after TCRalphabeta/CD19-depleted stem cell transplant. These receptors originate from a boy less than two years old who had a stem cell transplant for Wiskott-Aldrich syndrome, so the T cells may come from the graft donor.

The CDR3 protein is CASSPGTEQYF. CDR3 DNA: TGTGCCAGCAGTCCAGGGACCGAGCAGTACTTC. The chain links TRBV6-6 to TRBJ2-7; D tentatively fits TRBD1 or TRBD2 (5 bases each). Germline V CDR1 and CDR2: MNHNY, SVGAGI (reference sequence). The V end lost 5 bases, the J end lost 6 bases, and 8 bases lay between the germline ends. This CDR3 spans 11 amino acids.

This chain joins TRBV27 and TRBJ2-3, with unresolved D. Germline V lookup: CDR1 MNHEY, CDR2 SMNVEV (reference sequence). The CDR3 has 15 amino acids. The germline V and J ends were trimmed by 3 bases and 2 bases, with 12 bases remaining between them. The chain's CDR3 is CASSLYPSHTDTQYF. The CDR3 DNA is TGTGCCAGCAGTTTGTACCCTTCCCACACAGATACGCAGTATTTT.

This chain joins TRBV5-5 and TRBJ2-2; D unclear. CDR3 length: 14 amino acids. Germline V lookup: CDR1 SGHKS, CDR2 YYEKEE (reference sequence). V lost 0 bases and J 6 bases, leaving 9 bases between the germline ends. The CDR3 is CASSLDSFPGELFF. In DNA form, the CDR3 reads TGTGCCAGCAGCTTGGACTCCTTCCCCGGGGAGCTGTTTTTT.

V usage is TRBV13 and J usage is TRBJ2-7; D is possibly TRBD1 (5 bases). The CDR3 has 15 residues. Germline CDR1 is PRHDT and CDR2 is FYEKMQ (reference sequence). Trimming stripped 0 bases from V and 8 bases from J, with 17 bases between. This CDR3 reads CASSLGRARTLQQYF. As DNA, the CDR3 is TGTGCCAGCAGCTTAGGCAGGGCGCGAACACTACAGCAGTACTTC.

Comments on this clonotype: The missing conserved phenylalanine or tryptophan at the end of this CDR3 makes a read error likely. This chain connects TRBV6-6 to TRBJ2-3; TRBD1 aligns across 8 bases. Germline-derived CDR1 and CDR2 are MNHNY and SVGAGI (reference sequence). This CDR3 spans 13 amino acids. V dropped 6 bases and J dropped 3; count of bases not matched to a gene: 2. The CDR3 sequence: CASRNRGTDTQYL. In DNA, the CDR3 is TGTGCCAGCAGAAACAGGGGGACAGATACGCAGTATTTA.